This TCR beta chain is from a study of spatial heterogeneity in lung cancer. Unique molecular identifiers tagged every individual TCR cDNA molecule. TCRdb reprocessed the 5' RACE reads via MiXCR and lists one record per CDR3 protein. This table has about 38,000 distinct CDR3 sequences, about 5.8% appearing once. This clonotype was seen more than once but under ten times. There are 15 residues in the CDR3. The V end was cut by 5 bases, the J end by 0 bases, with 11 bases between. In germline, CDR1 is SGHAT, CDR2 FQDESV (reference sequence). This sample's time point: sample taken at primary tumor resection. No cells were sorted before sequencing. The whole RNA sequenced was extracted from tumor, nontumor lung or frozen PBMC. Samples were obtained from approximately 76 donors, all untreated early-stage non-small cell lung cancer patients.

The TCR comes from a male donor with early-stage non-small cell lung cancer. This chain joins TRBV11-1 and TRBJ2-1, with unresolved D. Source: PBMCs, taken at surgery. The CDR3 DNA is TGTGCCAGCAGCCCCCGGCGTAGCTCCTACAATGAGCAGTTCTTC. Translation gives CASSPRRSSYNEQFF.